This TCR beta chain was captured by sequencing in a study of T cells in Graves' hyperthyroidism and ophthalmopathy (dated by TCRdb to about 2019). About the full investigation: A discovery cohort of about a hundred patients, roughly 45 with Graves' ophthalmopathy and approximately 60 with stable Graves' hyperthyroidism, was used to find distinguishing TCR V-J signatures. Prospective prediction of ophthalmopathy was tested in an independent validation cohort consisting of some 20 hyperthyroidism patients and approximately 16 patients who later progressed to ophthalmopathy. For training and testing, the 100 or so patients in the discovery cohort were randomly divided in a 7:3 ratio. In about 6 Graves' hyperthyroidism patients, the study also compared T-cell repertoires from thyroid tissue with T-cell repertoires from blood. Once sampling was done, hyperthyroidism patients were given methimazole at a starting dose of 30 mg daily, whereas ophthalmopathy patients were given high-dose intravenous methylprednisolone. The paper describes TCR Vbeta CDR3 sequencing of 140 or so peripheral blood samples, made up of 43 ophthalmopathy patients, 70 to 80 hyperthyroidism patients and about 17 progressor patients. What the study reported, not specific to this receptor: Blood samples also contained most of the expanded thyroid clonotypes (frequency above 0.001), which suggests that blood repertoires may reflect thyroid immune responses. In validation, progression to ophthalmopathy was predicted by the model with 55% to 71% sensitivity and nearly 75% specificity, a median of around 5.9 months before onset. Ophthalmopathy was separated from stable hyperthyroidism by a 13 V-J signature model, with around 88% sensitivity and roughly 81% specificity obtained in cross-validation and 80%/75% obtained in testing. No statistical method was used to set the sample size in advance, and investigators knew the group allocation.

Amplification of TCR beta CDR3 regions was carried out from RNA transcripts. The first round of RT-PCR for the TCR CDR3 was performed with the HTBI primer set and the Qiagen OneStep RT-PCR kit. The libraries were constructed in a second round of multiplex PCR and then size-selected and purified. Sequencing of the libraries was done on an Illumina HiSeq2000 using paired-end 100 bp reads. The authors processed their data as follows. Raw data were processed with SOAPnuke, discarding reads with adapters, uncalled bases, mean Phred below 15, or no exact constant-primer or identifier match. High-quality paired reads were merged using COPE v1.2.5, and each unique nucleotide sequence was defined as a clonotype. MiTCR v1.1 was used to align the clonotypes against IMGT TRBV, TRBD and TRBJ reference segments. The analysis included only V-J combinations with a frequency above 0.0001, which together covered 98% to 99.2% of the repertoires. A TCS score was defined as the ratio of F50 (clonal expansion) to E x V (chaos), with BLOSUM62-based TCRdist applied between CDR3 peptides within each V-J. Welch's t-statistics and random forest reduced several hundred V-J features to 13, which were used in a naive Bayes classifier (R e1071). Thyroid-blood repertoire similarity was quantified with the Morisita-Horn index. The public sequencing data were trimmed at Q25 with fastp and processed into clonotypes with MiXCR by TCRdb, which kept only in-frame beta chains. When rows share a CDR3 protein, they turn into one entry using the most common DNA and genes. TCRdb's processing, not the study's, gives the V and J calls here. The sample profile shows more than 500,000 distinct CDR3 sequences; under 60% of them were found once. Of the sample, around 17% falls within the top ten clones.

Comments on this clonotype: Its antigen remains unidentified. Qualities for individual bases were not recorded, and no much larger clone is one base off.

Patients with uncontrolled infections, other autoimmune diseases, pregnancy or lactation were excluded. Diagnoses relied on clinical symptoms, serum thyroxine and TRAb, thyroid ultrasound and orbital computed tomography. Total RNA was extracted using Trizol reagent, and RNA quality was assessed on an Agilent 2100 Bioanalyzer. V drops 0 bases and J drops 7 bases, leaving 18 bases in between. From its cysteine to its phenylalanine, the CDR3 spans 16 amino acids. Only CDR3 DNA remains: 48 bases, in frame from the first base. For CDR1 and CDR2, the germline V gene lists ENHRY and SYGVKD. Sequenced material: peripheral blood or thyroid tissue (not recorded which). This TCR derives from an adult woman with Graves' disease, either hyperthyroidism or ophthalmopathy (not recorded which). In this chain, TRBV10-3 is recombined with TRBJ2-5; the D region possibly corresponds to TRBD1 (5 bases align). The CDR3 protein: CAISESVRVPGVTQYF. The sequence in DNA is TGTGCCATCAGTGAGTCCGTCAGGGTACCTGGAGTGACCCAGTACTTC.